The TCR beta chain under discussion was sequenced for a study of identical twins. Germline V gene lookup returns CDR1 DFQATT and CDR2 SNEGSKA (reference sequence). Trimming took off 3 bases at V and 3 bases at J, with 12 bases between the two ends. CDR3 length: 14 residues. TCRdb reprocessed the 5' RACE reads via MiXCR and lists one record per CDR3 protein. The sample shows around 280,000 distinct CDR3 sequences, about 8% of them seen only once. In addition, the sample was reused for a study of yellow fever vaccine responses in identical twins.

What was sequenced was memory (CD45RO+) T cells sorted from blood. This clonotype was sampled from a woman aged 18-29 years in good health. The chain carries TRBV20-1 and TRBJ2-1, with D perhaps TRBD2 (7 bases). The CDR3, as DNA: TGCAGTGCTAGGGGGGGGGCTTTCTACAATGAGCAGTTCTTC. It codes for CSARGGAFYNEQFF.